This T cell receptor beta chain was observed in a study of blood T cell repertoires in COVID-19. This CDR3 is 12 amino acids long. V was shortened by 2 bases and J by 8 bases, with 6 bases between the two germline ends. Germline V CDR1 and CDR2: MDHEN, SYDVKM. Some clones are missing from TCRdb's copy, which holds only in-frame ones; the method was immunoSEQ multiplex PCR. The table lists about 180,000 clones, approximately 85% of them singletons. The origin of this receptor is a woman younger than 45 who had recovered from COVID-19. The chain employs TRBV28 and TRBJ1-4; D possibly corresponds to TRBD1 (5 bases). The sample was PBMCs or T cells enriched from blood (not recorded which). CDR3 DNA sequence: TGTGCCAGCAGTTTAAAGGGGGAAAAACTGTTTTTT. Translation: CASSLKGEKLFF. Variable domain in full (rest from reference TRBV28 and TRBJ1-4): DVKVTQSSRYLVKRTGEKVFLECVQDMDHENMFWYRQDPGLGLRLIYFSYDVKMKEKGDIPEGYSVSREKKERFSLILESASTNQTSMYLCASSLKGEKLFFGSGTQLSVL.